This record concerns one T cell receptor (beta chain) sequence. Its cognate antigen is unknown. Researchers reported sorting CD4+ naive, central memory, regulatory and stem cell-like memory cells via CD45RO/CCR7/CD25/CD127/CD95/CD27. Sequencing targeted expressed TCRB transcripts, as all isolated RNA had been reverse transcribed. The read count averaged approximately 3.5 million across naive, central memory and regulatory T cell samples. Here immunoSEQ multiplex PCR was the method, and the copy in TCRdb shows in-frame clones only, minus some. The table lists some 150,000 clones, less than 15% of them singletons, with around 1.4% in the top ten. From germline, CDR1 is SQVTM and CDR2 ANQGSEA. V lost 7 bases, J lost 1 base, and 13 bases lay in between. This CDR3 is built from 13 residues. These data are taken from a study of beta chain features in type 1 diabetes. Overall study findings and caveats: Insertions at VDJ junctions were less frequent in type 1 diabetes patients. These patients also deleted more nucleotides at the same junctions. In every one of the four CD4+ subsets, TCRB CDR3s were moderately but significantly shorter in Type 1 diabetes patients.

The TCR was taken from a man aged 18 to 29 with type 1 diabetes. J is TRBJ1-1 and V is TRBV29-1, with D possibly being TRBD1 (5 bases). Sequencing was performed on central memory CD4+ T cells from blood. DNA for the CDR3: TGCAGCGGCTGGGACGCCCGGAACACTGAAGCTTTCTTT. It translates to CSGWDARNTEAFF.